This T cell receptor (beta chain) was identified in a study of a mutant IDH1 vaccine in newly diagnosed glioma (TCRdb year 2021). For the study in its entirety: Vaccination started 4-6 weeks after radiotherapy alone, or was given together with temozolomide cycles in the groups whose treatment included chemotherapy. The week-35 safety follow-up was designated visit V12, and the week-47 end of study was designated visit V13. Prior to enrollment, patients had been given standard therapy consisting of radiotherapy alone, temozolomide alone, or radiochemotherapy with temozolomide, with the combination given to most patients. Six visits were used for peripheral blood collection: V03 (baseline), V05, V07, V10, V12 and V13. The roughly 30 treated patients were approximately 60% male and approximately 40% female, with a mean age of around 40 years. For exploratory analyses, fewer than 30 treated patients had longitudinal TCRB deep sequencing done wherever samples were available. Here is what the overall study found, with its caveats: Across multiple MHC alleles, vaccine-induced immune responses were seen in more than 90% of patients. Availability determined which PBMC samples were chosen for TCRB deep sequencing. Changes in the top peripheral T cell clonotypes picked up by TCRB sequencing did not appear to be linked to pseudoprogression. The authors stated that sample limitations prevented analyses of patient blood samples from being reproduced.

Sample time point, as interpreted from the label and publication: week 35, safety follow-up. Each vaccine dose was 300 ug of a 20-mer mutant IDH1 peptide in Montanide, given subcutaneously with topical imiquimod. Eight vaccinations were administered to patients in weeks 1, 3, 5, 7, 11, 15, 19 and 23, corresponding to visits V03 through V10. The donors had newly diagnosed IDH1-mutant astrocytomas of WHO grade 3 or 4 that showed loss of nuclear ATRX. The samples were drawn from NOA16, a multicentre, single-arm, open-label phase I trial in Germany that tested a mutant IDH1 peptide vaccine in humans for the first time. The DNeasy Blood and Tissue Kit was used to extract genomic DNA from EDTA blood for TCRB sequencing. The library was made by the immunoSEQ multiplex PCR assay. Rearranged TCR beta chain sequences were amplified with the hsTCRB Kit following the manufacturer's protocol. TCRB libraries were sequenced on an Illumina MiSeq. The authors' pipeline ran thus. The proprietary platform of the kit vendor was used for demultiplexing, trimming and gene mapping. TCRdb mirrors the immuneACCESS table, restricted to in-frame sequences. Some clones are absent from its copies; in checked studies, under half trace to an unresolved V gene, and the reason for the others is unknown. That table furnishes V, J and clone size, whereas the DNA furnished D and trimming. In this sample the table shows about 66,000 clones, about 73% of which occur a single time. Of the sample, about 4.9% is held by the ten largest clones.

With regard to this clone: What this receptor recognizes is not known. No much larger clonotype is one base removed from it; base qualities were not supplied.

CDR1 and CDR2 were assigned from the germline V gene as SGHRS and YFSETQ. V and J lose 4 bases and 7 bases, and a span of 20 bases separates them. The CDR3 runs 15 residues from the cysteine to the phenylalanine. The sequence is cut down to CDR3 DNA, 45 bases in frame from base 1. The chain links TRBV5-1 with TRBJ1-2; possibly the D gene is TRBD1, per 5 matching bases. The specimen comprised PBMCs, sampled from a glioma patient whose treatment included an IDH1 peptide vaccine. The clonotype was recovered from a man in his fifties with glioma. For the CDR3, the sequence is CASSPGGSRRGGYTF. In nucleotide form, the sequence is TGCGCCAGCAGCCCGGGGGGGAGTCGACGAGGTGGCTACACCTTC.